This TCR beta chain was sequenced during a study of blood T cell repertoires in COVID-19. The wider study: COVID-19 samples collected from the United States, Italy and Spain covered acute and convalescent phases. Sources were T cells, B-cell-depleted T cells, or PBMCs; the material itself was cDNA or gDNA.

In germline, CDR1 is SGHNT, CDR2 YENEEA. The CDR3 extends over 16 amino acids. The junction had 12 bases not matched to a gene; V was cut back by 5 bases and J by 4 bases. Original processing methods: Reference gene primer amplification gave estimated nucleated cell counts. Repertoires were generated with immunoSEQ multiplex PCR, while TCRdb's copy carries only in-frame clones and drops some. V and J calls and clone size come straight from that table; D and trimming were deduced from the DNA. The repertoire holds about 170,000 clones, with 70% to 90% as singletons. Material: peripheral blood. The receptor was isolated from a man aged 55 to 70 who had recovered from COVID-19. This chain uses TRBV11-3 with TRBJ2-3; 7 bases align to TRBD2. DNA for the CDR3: TGTGCCAGCAGCGTAGGCGGACCGGGAGGCGCAGATACGCAGTATTTT. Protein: CASSVGGPGGADTQYF.